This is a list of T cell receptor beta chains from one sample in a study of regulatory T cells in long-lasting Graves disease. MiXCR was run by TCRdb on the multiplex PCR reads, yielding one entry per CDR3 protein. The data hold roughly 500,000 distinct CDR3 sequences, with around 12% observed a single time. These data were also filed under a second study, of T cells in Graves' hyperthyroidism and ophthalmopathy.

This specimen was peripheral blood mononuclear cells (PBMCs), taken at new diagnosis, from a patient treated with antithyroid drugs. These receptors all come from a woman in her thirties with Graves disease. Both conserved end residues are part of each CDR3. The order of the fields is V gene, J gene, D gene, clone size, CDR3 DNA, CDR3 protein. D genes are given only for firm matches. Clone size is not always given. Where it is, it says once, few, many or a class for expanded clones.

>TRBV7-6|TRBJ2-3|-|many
TGTGCCAGCAGTTATGTTCCTTTGGGGGAAAGGGGCACAGATACGCAGTATTTT
CASSYVPLGERGTDTQYF
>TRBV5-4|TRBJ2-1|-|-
TGTGCCAGCAGCTTTGCCAGGGGTAGGAATGAGCAGTTCTTC
CASSFARGRNEQFF
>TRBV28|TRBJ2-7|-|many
TGTGCCAGCAGTTCAACGGGGTCTGCCTACGAGCAGTACTTC
CASSSTGSAYEQYF
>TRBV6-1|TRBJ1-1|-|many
TGTGCCAGCAGTCTACAGGGCTCCCTCATGAACACTGAAGCTTTCTTT
CASSLQGSLMNTEAFF
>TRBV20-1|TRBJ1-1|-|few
TGCAGTGCCCGATACGGGGCTGAAGCTTTCTTT
CSARYGAEAFF
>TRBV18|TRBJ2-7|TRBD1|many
TGTGCCAGCTCACAGGGGACAGGGGGCTCGCACGAGCAGTACTTC
CASSQGTGGSHEQYF
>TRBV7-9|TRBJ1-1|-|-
TGTGCCAGCAGCTTAGCCCTGTTCAAGACGGGCACTGAAGCTTTCTTT
CASSLALFKTGTEAFF
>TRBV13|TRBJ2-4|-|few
TGTGCCAGCAGCGGCGGCCTCAATCCAGACATTCAGTACTTC
CASSGGLNPDIQYF
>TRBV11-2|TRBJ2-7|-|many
TGTGCCAGCAGCGAGACACCTCTCTACGAGCAGTACTTC
CASSETPLYEQYF
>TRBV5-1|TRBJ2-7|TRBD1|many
TGCGCCAGCAGGAGACGACAGGGATTCTACGAGCAGTACTTC
CASRRRQGFYEQYF
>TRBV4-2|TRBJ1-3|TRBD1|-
TGTGCCAGCAGCGCGACAGGGCTGGGAAACACCATATATTTT
CASSATGLGNTIYF
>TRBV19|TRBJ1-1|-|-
TGTGCCAGTAGTATAGTGAGTACCGGTCGGGGTGAAGCTTTCTTT
CASSIVSTGRGEAFF
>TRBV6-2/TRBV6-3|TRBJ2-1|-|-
TGTGCCAGCACCGTCCCCGGGACCCCTGAGAATGAGCAGTTCTTC
CASTVPGTPENEQFF
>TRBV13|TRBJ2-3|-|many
TGTGCCAGCAGCTTAGGGCGGATCCAATACACAGATACGCAGTATTTT
CASSLGRIQYTDTQYF
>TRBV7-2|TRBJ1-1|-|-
TGTGCCAGCTACTCGAACTACAGGGTAAACACTGAAGCTTTCTTT
CASYSNYRVNTEAFF
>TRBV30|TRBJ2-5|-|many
TGTGCCTGGAGGAAAGGACCGAACCAAGAGACCCAGTACTTC
CAWRKGPNQETQYF
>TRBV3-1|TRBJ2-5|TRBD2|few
TGTGCCAGCAGCCAAGAAATTACTAGCGGGATATCGGAGACCCAGTACTTC
CASSQEITSGISETQYF
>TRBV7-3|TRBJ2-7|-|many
TGTGCCAGCAGCCCCGGACCGCGGGTAGGCGCCTACGAGCAGTACTTC
CASSPGPRVGAYEQYF
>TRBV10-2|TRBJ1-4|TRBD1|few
TGCGCCAGCAGTGATACCGGGACAGGGAAGGAAAAACTGTTTTTT
CASSDTGTGKEKLFF
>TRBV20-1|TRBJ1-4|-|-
TGCAGTGCTAGAGGTGAACAGGGCGCAACTAATGAAAAACTGTTTTTT
CSARGEQGATNEKLFF
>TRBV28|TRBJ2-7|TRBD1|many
TGTGCCAGCAGTTTATACCCGGGACAGACTACGCGGGAGCAGTACTTC
CASSLYPGQTTREQYF
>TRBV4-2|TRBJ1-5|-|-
TGTGCCAGCAGCCCGGACGGAAGGATGCAACATCAGCCCCAGCATTTT
CASSPDGRMQHQPQHF
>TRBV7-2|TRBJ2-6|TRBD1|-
TGTGCCAGCAGACCCACCGCGAGGGGGCCTGGGGCCAACGTCCTGACTTTC
CASRPTARGPGANVLTF
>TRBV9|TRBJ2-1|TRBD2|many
TGTGCCAGCAGCGTAGGTGGGATAGCGGGAGGGCTGAGCTCCTACAATGAGCAGTTCTTC
CASSVGGIAGGLSSYNEQFF
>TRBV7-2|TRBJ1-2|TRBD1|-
TGTGCCAGCAGCTCCCGACCGGGACAGGGGGCTGGCTACACCTTC
CASSSRPGQGAGYTF
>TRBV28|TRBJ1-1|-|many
TGTGCCAGCAGTTTAGTCGGGGAGTACACTGAAGCTTTCTTT
CASSLVGEYTEAFF
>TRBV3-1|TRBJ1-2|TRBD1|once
TGTGCCAGCAGCCATCAGGGGGCGGCGCGGACCTTC
CASSHQGAARTF
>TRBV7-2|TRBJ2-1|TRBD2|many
TGTGCCAGCACCCCGTGGGGGGAGGGCTACAATGAGCAGTTCTTC
CASTPWGEGYNEQFF
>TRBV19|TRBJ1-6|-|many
TGTGCCAGTAGTATGGAGGGATCCACCCTCCACTTT
CASSMEGSTLHF
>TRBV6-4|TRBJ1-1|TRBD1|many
TGTGCCAGCAGAGCTGAGACAGGGAAAATCACTGAAGCTTTCTTT
CASRAETGKITEAFF
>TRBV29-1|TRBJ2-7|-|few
TGCAGCGTTGACGGGTGGGGGTCCCACGAGCAGTACTTC
CSVDGWGSHEQYF
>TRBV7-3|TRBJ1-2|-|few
TGTGCCAGCAGCTTAGGCGGGGGGCAGGGTTCCCACACCTTC
CASSLGGGQGSHTF
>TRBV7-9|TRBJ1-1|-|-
TGTGCCAGCAGCTTAGGGTCCCCCACTGAAGCTTTCTTT
CASSLGSPTEAFF
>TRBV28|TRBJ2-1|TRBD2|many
TGTGCCAGCAGTTTAGAAGCGGGAGCGAACAATGAGCAGTTCTTC
CASSLEAGANNEQFF
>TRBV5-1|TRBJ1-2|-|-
TGCGCCAGCAGCTTGGCTGGTCCAGCGGATGGCCACACCTTC
CASSLAGPADGHTF
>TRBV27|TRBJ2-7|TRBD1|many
TGTGCCAGCAGGCCCCCGGGACAGGGATTCTACGAGCAGTACTTC
CASRPPGQGFYEQYF